This is a list of T cell receptor beta chains from one sample in a study of cytomegalovirus exposure and HLA in healthy donors. Profiled with immunoSEQ multiplex PCR; TCRdb holds only in-frame clones, not every one. This repertoire shows under 170,000 clones, about 76% found once; its top ten account for roughly 4%. The sample taken for sequencing was PBMCs. Receptor source: a human donor in good health. The CDR3 runs from the conserved cysteine through the conserved F or W. D genes are given only for firm matches. Not every row has a clone size; where given, it reads once, few, many or a size class.

d_gene	v_gene	j_gene	abundance	CDR3nt	CDR3aa
NA	TRBV6-1	TRBJ2-7	NA	TGTGCCAGCAGTGAATTTTTTTGGAGGGTTCGCTCCTACGAGCAGTACTTC	CASSEFFWRVRSYEQYF
TRBD2	TRBV5-1	TRBJ2-1	NA	TGCGCCAGCAGCGGGGGGCCTAGCGGGGGGGCCATCGACAATGAGCAGTTCTTC	CASSGGPSGGAIDNEQFF
NA	TRBV28	TRBJ1-2	NA	TGTGCCAGCGCTCCAGGCGGGGGGCGACGATATGGCTACACCTTC	CASAPGGGRRYGYTF
NA	TRBV7-2	TRBJ2-1	NA	TGTGCCAGCAGCACCCGGGTTCCTAGCTACAATGAGCAGTTCTTC	CASSTRVPSYNEQFF
NA	TRBV15	TRBJ2-7	once	TGTGCCACCAGCAGAGATCGAGGGGGAACTGGCGAGCAGTACTTC	CATSRDRGGTGEQYF
NA	TRBV30	TRBJ1-4	NA	TGTGCCTGGAGAGGGGCTCGGGAAAAACTGTTTTTT	CAWRGAREKLFF
TRBD1	TRBV10-1	TRBJ1-6	NA	TGCGCCAGCAGCCGGGACAGGGTAAATTCACCCCTCCACTTT	CASSRDRVNSPLHF
NA	TRBV27	TRBJ1-2	NA	TGTGCCAGCAGTTTACGGGAAGGAGATGGCTACACCTTC	CASSLREGDGYTF
TRBD1	TRBV27	TRBJ1-1	NA	TGTGCCAGCAGTCCCGGGACAGGGATGAACACTGAAGCTTTCTTT	CASSPGTGMNTEAFF
TRBD1	TRBV6-1	TRBJ1-1	NA	TGTGCCAGCAGTGAATTGGGACAGTATGAAGCTTTCTTT	CASSELGQYEAFF
TRBD1	TRBV2	TRBJ1-4	NA	TGTGCCAGCAGTGGGCGGCGGTCTGTTGGGACAGGGGGTTCGGGGGATGAAAAACTGTTTTTT	CASSGRRSVGTGGSGDEKLFF
NA	TRBV19	TRBJ2-7	few	TGTGCCAGTAGTATAACGCTCGCCGGCTCCTACGAGCAGTACTTC	CASSITLAGSYEQYF
TRBD1	TRBV14	TRBJ1-2	NA	TGTGCCAGCAGTCCCGTGGTGGCAGGGGGCTATGGCTACACCTTC	CASSPVVAGGYGYTF
NA	TRBV27	TRBJ1-1	NA	TGTGCCAGCAGCCTGGGGGGGAACACTGAAGCTTTCTTT	CASSLGGNTEAFF
NA	TRBV6-5	TRBJ1-1	NA	TGTGCCAGCAGTATCGGGTTGAACACTGAAGCTTTCTTT	CASSIGLNTEAFF
NA	TRBV11-2	TRBJ2-7	few	TGTGCCAGCAGTCAGAACAGGGACGCCTACGAGCAGTACTTC	CASSQNRDAYEQYF
TRBD2	TRBV4-3	TRBJ2-7	NA	TGCGCCAGCAGCCAAAGTTGGTCGAACTGGACGGGAGGGGTCTACGAGCAGTACTTC	CASSQSWSNWTGGVYEQYF
TRBD2	TRBV5-6	TRBJ2-7	NA	TGTGCCAGCAGCTTTTATCCGCGGGGGGGCGACGAGCAGTACTTC	CASSFYPRGGDEQYF
TRBD2	TRBV7-2	TRBJ2-2	NA	TGTGCCAGCAGCTTACTAGCGGGGAGGAACACCGGGGAGCTGTTTTTT	CASSLLAGRNTGELFF
TRBD1	TRBV19	TRBJ1-5	once	TGTGCCAGTAATCACCCTACAGGGGACCTTAGGCCCTGGGATCAGCCCCAGCATTTT	CASNHPTGDLRPWDQPQHF
TRBD1	TRBV5-7	TRBJ1-6	NA	TGTGCCAGTGAGACAGGGCTTAATTCACCCCTCCACTTT	CASETGLNSPLHF
NA	TRBV5-1	TRBJ2-1	NA	TGCGCCAGCAGCCCTGACAGCAATGAGCAGTTCTTC	CASSPDSNEQFF
TRBD2	TRBV7-9	TRBJ2-7	NA	TGTGCCAGCAGCTTCTTAGCGGGAGGGTACGAGCAGTACTTC	CASSFLAGGYEQYF
NA	TRBV7-6	TRBJ2-7	once	TGTGCCAGCAGCTCAAGACACGGCTACGAGCAGTACTTC	CASSSRHGYEQYF
TRBD1	TRBV11-3	TRBJ2-1	NA	TGTGCCAGCAGCAGCGGGACAGGGACCCCTAATGAGCAGTTCTTC	CASSSGTGTPNEQFF
TRBD2	TRBV6-6	TRBJ2-7	NA	TGTGCCAGTGGGGGGGGCTACGAGCAGTACTTC	CASGGGYEQYF
TRBD2	TRBV15	TRBJ2-5	NA	TGTGCCACCAGCAGGGTACCTAGCGGGAGAACTCAAGAGACCCAGTACTTC	CATSRVPSGRTQETQYF
TRBD1	TRBV6-1	TRBJ1-5	NA	TGTGCCAGCAGTGAAGTCGACAGGGGGATTCAGCCCCAGCATTTT	CASSEVDRGIQPQHF
TRBD1	TRBV30	TRBJ1-1	NA	TGTGCCTGCCACCGGGACAGGGAAGGAGATACTGAAGCTTTCTTT	CACHRDREGDTEAFF
TRBD2	TRBV14	TRBJ2-1	once	TGTGCCAGCACTAGAAGCGGGGGAAACAATGAGCAGTTCTTC	CASTRSGGNNEQFF
TRBD1	TRBV19	TRBJ2-5	NA	TGTGCCACTATGCACAGGGGAGAGACCCAGTACTTC	CATMHRGETQYF
NA	TRBV30	TRBJ2-7	once	TGTGCCTGGAATCGCGGGGACTACGAGCAGTACTTC	CAWNRGDYEQYF
TRBD2	TRBV5-4	TRBJ2-2	NA	TGTGCCAGCAGCGCCGGACTAGCTACCGGGGAGCTGTTTTTT	CASSAGLATGELFF
NA	TRBV5-4	TRBJ2-5	NA	TGTGCCAGCAGCCGACTTATGGAGACCCAGTACTTC	CASSRLMETQYF
TRBD1	TRBV2	TRBJ2-2	NA	TGTGCCAGCAGTCCGGGACAGGGGGGCACCGGGGAGCTGTTTTTT	CASSPGQGGTGELFF
TRBD1	TRBV18	TRBJ2-3	NA	TGTGCCAGCTCACCGGGACAGGCGATTAGCACAGATACGCAGTATTTT	CASSPGQAISTDTQYF
NA	TRBV15	TRBJ1-5	once	TGTGCCACCGGGGCGGGGGGCCGAAATCAGCCCCAGCATTTT	CATGAGGRNQPQHF
NA	TRBV7-4	TRBJ2-7	few	TGTGCCAGCAGCCTGACTAGATCTCGCGGGATGTGTCCCTACGAGCAGTACTTC	CASSLTRSRGMCPYEQYF
TRBD1	TRBV4-2	TRBJ2-3	few	TGTGCCAGCAGCCAAGGGTGGGGACAGGATATGGCTGGGCAGTATTTT	CASSQGWGQDMAGQYF
NA	TRBV30	TRBJ2-3	NA	TGTGCCTCCTCCTCGGGATTCGCATCTAGCACAGATACGCAGTATTTT	CASSSGFASSTDTQYF
TRBD1	TRBV2	TRBJ1-6	NA	TGTGCCAGCAGAGCCGGGACAGGGGTTGGGTCACCCCTCCACTTT	CASRAGTGVGSPLHF
NA	TRBV18	TRBJ1-1	NA	TGTGCCAGCTCACCAAAGACAGTGAACACTGAAGCTTTCTTT	CASSPKTVNTEAFF
NA	TRBV7-9	TRBJ2-6	NA	TGTGCCAGCAGCTTCCCGACAGGACCTGGGGCCAACGTCCTGACTTTC	CASSFPTGPGANVLTF
TRBD2	TRBV15	TRBJ2-1	few	TGTGCCACCAGCAGAGGGCGGCGGCGGGAGTATGTGAATGAGCAGTTCTTC	CATSRGRRREYVNEQFF
TRBD2	TRBV18	TRBJ2-7	NA	TGTGCCAGCTCGTCAAACGGACTAGCGGGAAGCTCCTACGAGCAGTACTTC	CASSSNGLAGSSYEQYF
TRBD1	TRBV19	TRBJ1-4	once	TGTGCCAGTAGTAGCCCGAGGACAGGGAGAAATGAAAAACTGTTTTTT	CASSSPRTGRNEKLFF
TRBD2	TRBV7-2	TRBJ2-3	once	TGTGCCAGCAGCTTACTTGCGGGAGGGTCAGATACGCAGTATTTT	CASSLLAGGSDTQYF
TRBD1	TRBV28	TRBJ1-4	few	TGTGCCAGCAGACTAACAGGGGCTAATGAAAAACTGTTTTTT	CASRLTGANEKLFF
TRBD2	TRBV7-2	TRBJ2-5	once	TGTGCCAGCAGCTTGACTAGCGGGAGTGGGGAGACCCAGTACTTC	CASSLTSGSGETQYF
NA	TRBV25-1	TRBJ1-1	NA	TGTGCCAGCAGTGTGGGGCCAAATGAAGCTTTCTTT	CASSVGPNEAFF
NA	TRBV5-4	TRBJ1-1	NA	TGTGCCAGCAGCTTCTCGACTCTGAACACTGAAGCTTTCTTT	CASSFSTLNTEAFF
NA	TRBV5-1	TRBJ1-2	NA	TGCGCCAGCAGCCCGGGGTCCGAGAACTATGGCTACACCTTC	CASSPGSENYGYTF
NA	TRBV9	TRBJ2-3	NA	TGTGCCAGCAGTGAAGGCTTGCGGGATACGCAGTATTTT	CASSEGLRDTQYF
NA	TRBV11-3	TRBJ1-6	NA	TGTGCCAGCAGCTTAGTGAGGGGGAATTCACCCCTCCACTTT	CASSLVRGNSPLHF
NA	TRBV15	TRBJ2-7	NA	TGTGCCACCAGCAGAGATACAGGGCCACCCTACGAGCAGTACTTC	CATSRDTGPPYEQYF
TRBD1	TRBV7-9	TRBJ1-6	NA	TGTGCCAGCAGCGTCAACAGGGGATCAGGAAGTTCACCCCTCCACTTT	CASSVNRGSGSSPLHF
NA	TRBV7-8	TRBJ2-5	NA	TGTGCCAGCAGCTGGACTCGGGCAGGGAGGCGAGAGACCCAGTACTTC	CASSWTRAGRRETQYF
NA	TRBV6-5	TRBJ1-5	once	TGTGCCAGCAGTTTGGGGGCGGGCAATCAGCCCCAGCATTTT	CASSLGAGNQPQHF
NA	TRBV5-1	TRBJ1-1	NA	TGCGCCAGCAGCTTGGGACTCCTATTGGGGGCGACCACTGAAGCTTTCTTT	CASSLGLLLGATTEAFF